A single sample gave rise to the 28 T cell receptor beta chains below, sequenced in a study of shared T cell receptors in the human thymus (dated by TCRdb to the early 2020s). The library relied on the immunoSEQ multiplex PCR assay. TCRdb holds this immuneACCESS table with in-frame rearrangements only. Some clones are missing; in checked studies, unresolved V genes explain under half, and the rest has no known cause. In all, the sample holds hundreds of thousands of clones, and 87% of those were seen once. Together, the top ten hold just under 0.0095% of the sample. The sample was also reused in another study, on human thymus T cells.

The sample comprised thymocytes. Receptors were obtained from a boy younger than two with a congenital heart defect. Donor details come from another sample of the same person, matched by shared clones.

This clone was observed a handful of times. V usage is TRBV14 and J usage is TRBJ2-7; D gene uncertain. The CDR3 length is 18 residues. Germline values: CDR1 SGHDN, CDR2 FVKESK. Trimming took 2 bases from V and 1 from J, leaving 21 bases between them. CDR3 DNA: TGTGCCAGCAGCCAACGTGGGTTGAGCGCCTATGCTTCCTACGAGCAGTACTTC. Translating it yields CASSQRGLSAYASYEQYF. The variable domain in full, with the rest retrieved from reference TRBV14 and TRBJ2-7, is EAGVTQFPSHSVIEKGQTVTLRCDPISGHDNLYWYRRVMGKEIKFLLHFVKESKQDESGMPNNRFLAERTGGTYSTLKVQPAELEDSGVYFCASSQRGLSAYASYEQYFGPGTRLTVT.

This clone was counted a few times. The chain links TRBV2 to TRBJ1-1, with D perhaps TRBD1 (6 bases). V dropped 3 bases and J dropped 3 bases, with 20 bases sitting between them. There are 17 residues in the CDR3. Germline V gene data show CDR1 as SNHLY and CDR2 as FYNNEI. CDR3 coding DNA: TGTGCCAGCAGTGAGTTCAGGGGATCAGTGGCGGACACTGAAGCTTTCTTT. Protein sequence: CASSEFRGSVADTEAFF. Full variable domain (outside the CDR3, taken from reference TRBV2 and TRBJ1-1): EPEVTQTPSHQVTQMGQEVILRCVPISNHLYFYWYRQILGQKVEFLVSFYNNEISEKSEIFDDQFSVERPDGSNFTLKIRSTKLEDSAMYFCASSEFRGSVADTEAFFGQGTRLTVV.

The CDR3 here is CASSLGQDYEQYF. The DNA of the CDR3 is TGCGCCAGCAGCTTGGGACAGGACTACGAGCAGTACTTC. The chain recombines TRBV5-1 with TRBJ2-7; D is possibly TRBD1 (6 bases). This CDR3 has 13 amino acids. Per germline, CDR1 SGHRS and CDR2 YFSETQ. V was clipped by 0 bases and J by 3 bases, with 7 bases between them.

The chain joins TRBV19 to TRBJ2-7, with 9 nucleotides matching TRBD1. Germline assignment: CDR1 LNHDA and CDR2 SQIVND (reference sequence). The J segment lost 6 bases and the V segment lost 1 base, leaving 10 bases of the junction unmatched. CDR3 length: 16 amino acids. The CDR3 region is CASSIGFGTGTSEQYF. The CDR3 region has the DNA TGTGCCAGTAGTATAGGTTTCGGGACAGGGACCTCCGAGCAGTACTTC.

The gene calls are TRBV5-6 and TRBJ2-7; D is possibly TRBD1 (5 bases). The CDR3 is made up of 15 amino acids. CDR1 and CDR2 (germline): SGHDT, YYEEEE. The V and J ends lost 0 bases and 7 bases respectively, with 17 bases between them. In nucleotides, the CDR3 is TGTGCCAGCAGCTTGGCCCCAGGGCGGACGCGGGAGCAGTACTTC. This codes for CASSLAPGRTREQYF.

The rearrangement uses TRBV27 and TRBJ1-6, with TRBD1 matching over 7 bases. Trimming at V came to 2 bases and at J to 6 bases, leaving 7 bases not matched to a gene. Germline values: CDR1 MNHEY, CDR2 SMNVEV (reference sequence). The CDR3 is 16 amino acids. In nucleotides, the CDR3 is TGTGCCAGCAGTTTAAGAGGGGACAGCGTTAATTCACCCCTCCACTTT. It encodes CASSLRGDSVNSPLHF.

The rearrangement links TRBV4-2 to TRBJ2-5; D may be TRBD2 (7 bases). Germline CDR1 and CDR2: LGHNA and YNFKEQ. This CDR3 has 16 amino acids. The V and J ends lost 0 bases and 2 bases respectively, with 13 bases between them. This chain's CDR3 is CASSQDRGRGQETQYF. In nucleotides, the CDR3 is TGTGCCAGCAGCCAAGATCGGGGGAGGGGGCAAGAGACCCAGTACTTC.

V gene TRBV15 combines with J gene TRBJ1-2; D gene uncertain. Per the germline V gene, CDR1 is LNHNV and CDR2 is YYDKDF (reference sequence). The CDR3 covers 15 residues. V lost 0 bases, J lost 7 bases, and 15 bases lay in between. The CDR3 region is CATSRDWQRSSGYTF. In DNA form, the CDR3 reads TGTGCCACCAGCAGAGATTGGCAGCGTTCTAGTGGCTACACCTTC.

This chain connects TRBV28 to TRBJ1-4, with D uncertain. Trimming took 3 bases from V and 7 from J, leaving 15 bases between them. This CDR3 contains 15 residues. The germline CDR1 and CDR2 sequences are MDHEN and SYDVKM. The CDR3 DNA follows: TGTGCCAGCAGTTTTGAGGGCACTAAGGGTGAAAAACTGTTTTTT. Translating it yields CASSFEGTKGEKLFF.

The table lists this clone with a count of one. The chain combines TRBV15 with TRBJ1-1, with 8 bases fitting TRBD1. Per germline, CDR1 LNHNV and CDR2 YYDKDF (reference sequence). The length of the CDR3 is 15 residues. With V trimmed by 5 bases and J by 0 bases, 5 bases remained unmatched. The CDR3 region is CATSDRDRMNTEAFF. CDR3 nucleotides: TGTGCCACCAGCGACCGGGACAGGATGAACACTGAAGCTTTCTTT.

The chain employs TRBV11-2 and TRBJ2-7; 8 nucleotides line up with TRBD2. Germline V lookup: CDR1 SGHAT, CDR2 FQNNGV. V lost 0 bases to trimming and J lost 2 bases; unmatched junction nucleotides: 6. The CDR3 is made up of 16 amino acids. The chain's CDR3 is CASSLEFQRGTYEQYF. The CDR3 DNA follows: TGTGCCAGCAGCTTAGAGTTTCAGCGGGGGACCTACGAGCAGTACTTC.

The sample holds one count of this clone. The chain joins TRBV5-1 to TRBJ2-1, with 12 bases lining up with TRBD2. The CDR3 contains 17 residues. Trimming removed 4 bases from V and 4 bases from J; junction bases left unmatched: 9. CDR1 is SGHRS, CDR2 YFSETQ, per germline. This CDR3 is CASSTDLAGGHYNEQFF. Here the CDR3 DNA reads TGCGCCAGCAGCACCGACCTAGCGGGAGGGCATTACAATGAGCAGTTCTTC. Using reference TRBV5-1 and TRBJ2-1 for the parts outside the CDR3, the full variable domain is KAGVTQTPRYLIKTRGQQVTLSCSPISGHRSVSWYQQTPGQGLQFLFEYFSETQRNKGNFPGRFSGRQFSNSRSEMNVSTLELGDSALYLCASSTDLAGGHYNEQFFGPGTRLTVL.

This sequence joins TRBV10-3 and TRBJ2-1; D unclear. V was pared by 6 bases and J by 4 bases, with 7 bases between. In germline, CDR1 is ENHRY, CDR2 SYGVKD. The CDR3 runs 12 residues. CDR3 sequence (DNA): TGTGCCATCAGCACAGTGTACAATGAGCAGTTCTTC. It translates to CAISTVYNEQFF.

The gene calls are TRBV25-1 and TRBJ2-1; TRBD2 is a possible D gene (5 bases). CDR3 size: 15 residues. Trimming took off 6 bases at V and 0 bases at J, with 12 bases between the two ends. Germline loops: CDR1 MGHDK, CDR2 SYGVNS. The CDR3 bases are TGTGCCAGCAGCCGAGAGGGAAGCTCCTACAATGAGCAGTTCTTC. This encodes CASSREGSSYNEQFF.

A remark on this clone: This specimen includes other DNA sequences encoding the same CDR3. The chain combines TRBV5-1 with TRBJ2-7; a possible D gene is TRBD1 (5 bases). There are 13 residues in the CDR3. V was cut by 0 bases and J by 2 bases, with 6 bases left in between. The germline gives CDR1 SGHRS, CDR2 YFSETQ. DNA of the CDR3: TGCGCCAGCAGCTTGGACAGGACCTACGAGCAGTACTTC. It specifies CASSLDRTYEQYF.

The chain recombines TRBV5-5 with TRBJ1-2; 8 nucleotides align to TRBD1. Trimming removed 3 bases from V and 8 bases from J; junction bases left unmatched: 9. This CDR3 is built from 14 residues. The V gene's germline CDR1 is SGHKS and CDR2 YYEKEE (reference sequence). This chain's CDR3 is CASSSSDRAHGYTF. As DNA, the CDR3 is TGTGCCAGCAGCTCATCGGACAGGGCCCACGGCTACACCTTC.

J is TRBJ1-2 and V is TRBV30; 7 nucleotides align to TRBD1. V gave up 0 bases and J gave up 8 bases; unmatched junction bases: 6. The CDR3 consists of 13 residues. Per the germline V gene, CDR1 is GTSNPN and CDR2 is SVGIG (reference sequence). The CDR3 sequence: CAWSVGGGKGYTF. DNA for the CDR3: TGTGCCTGGAGTGTAGGAGGGGGCAAAGGCTACACCTTC.

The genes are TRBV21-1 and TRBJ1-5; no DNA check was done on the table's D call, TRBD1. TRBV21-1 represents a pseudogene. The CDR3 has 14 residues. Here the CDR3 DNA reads TGTGCCAGCAGCCCCACAGGGGGCAATCAGCCCCAGCATTTT. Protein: CASSPTGGNQPQHF.

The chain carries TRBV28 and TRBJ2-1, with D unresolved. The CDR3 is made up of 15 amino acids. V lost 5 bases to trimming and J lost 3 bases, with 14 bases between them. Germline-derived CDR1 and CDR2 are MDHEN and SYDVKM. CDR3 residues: CASSPESAFYNEQFF. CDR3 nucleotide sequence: TGTGCCAGCAGTCCCGAGAGCGCATTCTACAATGAGCAGTTCTTC. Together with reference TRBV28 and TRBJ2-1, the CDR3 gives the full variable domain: DVKVTQSSRYLVKRTGEKVFLECVQDMDHENMFWYRQDPGLGLRLIYFSYDVKMKEKGDIPEGYSVSREKKERFSLILESASTNQTSMYLCASSPESAFYNEQFFGPGTRLTVL.

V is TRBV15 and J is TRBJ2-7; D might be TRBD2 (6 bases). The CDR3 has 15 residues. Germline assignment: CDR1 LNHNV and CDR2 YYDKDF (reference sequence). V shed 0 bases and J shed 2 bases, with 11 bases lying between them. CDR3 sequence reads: CATSRDSGETYEQYF. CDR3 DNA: TGTGCCACCAGCAGAGATTCGGGGGAGACCTACGAGCAGTACTTC.

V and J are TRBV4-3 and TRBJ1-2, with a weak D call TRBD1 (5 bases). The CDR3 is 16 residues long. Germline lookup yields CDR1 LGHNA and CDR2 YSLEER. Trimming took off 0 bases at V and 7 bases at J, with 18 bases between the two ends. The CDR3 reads CASSQESGHRAGGYTF. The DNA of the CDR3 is TGCGCCAGCAGCCAAGAATCCGGACACCGGGCAGGTGGCTACACCTTC.

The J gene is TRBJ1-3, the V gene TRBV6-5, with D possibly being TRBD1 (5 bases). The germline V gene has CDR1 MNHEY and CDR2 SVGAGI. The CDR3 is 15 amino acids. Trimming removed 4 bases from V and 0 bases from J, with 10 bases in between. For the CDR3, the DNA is TGTGCCAGCAGTTCGGGGGGACCCTCTGGAAACACCATATATTTT. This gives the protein CASSSGGPSGNTIYF.

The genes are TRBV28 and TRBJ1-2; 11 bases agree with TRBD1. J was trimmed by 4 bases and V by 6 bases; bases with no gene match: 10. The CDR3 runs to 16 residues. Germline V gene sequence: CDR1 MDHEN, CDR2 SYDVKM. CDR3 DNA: TGTGCCAGCAGCCGGACAGGGGGCAGGATCCCCTATGGCTACACCTTC. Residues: CASSRTGGRIPYGYTF.

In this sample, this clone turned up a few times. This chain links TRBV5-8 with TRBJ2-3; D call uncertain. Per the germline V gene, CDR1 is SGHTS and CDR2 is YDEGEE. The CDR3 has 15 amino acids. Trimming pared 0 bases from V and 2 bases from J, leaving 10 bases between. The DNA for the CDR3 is TGTGCCAGCAGCTTGGTCAGCGACTTCACAGATACGCAGTATTTT. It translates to CASSLVSDFTDTQYF.

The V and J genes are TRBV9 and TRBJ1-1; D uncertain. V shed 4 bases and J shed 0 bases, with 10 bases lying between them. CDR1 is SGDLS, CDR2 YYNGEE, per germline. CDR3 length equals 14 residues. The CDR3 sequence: CASSPPQMNTEAFF. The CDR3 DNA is TGTGCCAGCAGCCCCCCACAGATGAACACTGAAGCTTTCTTT.

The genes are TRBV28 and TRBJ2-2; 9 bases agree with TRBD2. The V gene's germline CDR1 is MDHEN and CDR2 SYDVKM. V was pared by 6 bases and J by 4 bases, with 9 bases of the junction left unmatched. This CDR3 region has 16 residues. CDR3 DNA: TGTGCCAGCAGGGGTATTGGCGGGAGGGGCACCGGGGAGCTGTTTTTT. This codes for CASRGIGGRGTGELFF.

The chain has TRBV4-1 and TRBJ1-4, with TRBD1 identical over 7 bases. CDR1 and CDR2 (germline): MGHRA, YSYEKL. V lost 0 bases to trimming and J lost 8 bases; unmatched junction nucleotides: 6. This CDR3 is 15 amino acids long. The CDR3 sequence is CASSQEGRGSEKLFF. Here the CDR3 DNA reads TGCGCCAGCAGCCAAGAGGGCAGGGGGTCCGAAAAACTGTTTTTT.

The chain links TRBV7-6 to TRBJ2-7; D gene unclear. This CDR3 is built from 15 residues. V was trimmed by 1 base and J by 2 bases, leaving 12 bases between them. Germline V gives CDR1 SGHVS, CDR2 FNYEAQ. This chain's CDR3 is CASSLGGSQAYEQYF. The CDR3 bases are TGTGCCAGCAGCTTAGGAGGTAGCCAAGCCTACGAGCAGTACTTC.